Listed here are 7 T cell receptor beta chains from one sample, sequenced in a study of T cell repertoires in ileal Crohn's disease. Clones were sequenced by immunoSEQ multiplex PCR, and TCRdb holds only the in-frame ones, with some missing. The specimen's table records over 15 clones. Lamina propria lymphocytes from surgical specimens were isolated on a density gradient before sorting. The sequenced material came from a sorted T cell subset from the ileum. These receptors all stem from an adult with Crohn's disease.

The chain recombines TRBV5-6 with TRBJ2-7, with D possibly TRBD1 on 6 matching bases. The CDR3 is 14 amino acids. V lost 4 bases to trimming and J lost 3 bases, with 14 bases between them. Germline values: CDR1 SGHDT, CDR2 YYEEEE. Written as DNA, the CDR3 is TGTGCCAGCAGCCCGGGACAAAGCTTCTACGAGCAGTACTTC. Residues: CASSPGQSFYEQYF.

The CDR3 sequence: CASSLLRANTGELFF. The CDR3 nucleotides read TGTGCCAGCAGCTTACTACGAGCGAACACCGGGGAGCTGTTTTTT. The chain couples TRBV11-2 to TRBJ2-2; D is unresolved. Germline-derived CDR1 and CDR2 are SGHAT and FQNNGV. The CDR3 extends over 15 amino acids. Trimming cost V 2 bases and J 0 bases, with 7 bases left between them.

The chain uses TRBV6-5 and TRBJ2-2, with 8 bases matching TRBD2. Germline lookup yields CDR1 MNHEY and CDR2 SVGAGI. The CDR3 has 16 amino acids. Trimming cost V 2 bases and J 1 base; bases outside gene matches: 3. CDR3 DNA: TGTGCCAGCAGTTACCCCAGCGGGAGGAACACCGGGGAGCTGTTTTTT. This encodes CASSYPSGRNTGELFF.

The V gene is TRBV7-7, the J gene TRBJ2-2; TRBD1 agrees at 7 bases. The J segment lost 5 bases and the V segment lost 2 bases, leaving 2 bases of the junction unmatched. Germline V gene sequence: CDR1 SSHAT, CDR2 FNYEAQ (reference sequence). The CDR3 spans 14 residues. The CDR3 bases are TGTGCCAGCAGCTTAACCAGGGGGACCGGGGAGCTGTTTTTT. It translates to CASSLTRGTGELFF.

The V gene is TRBV7-9, the J gene TRBJ2-7, with 16 bases fitting TRBD2. CDR3 length equals 15 residues. The germline V gene encodes CDR1 SEHNR and CDR2 FQNEAQ (reference sequence). Trimming cost V 5 bases and J 5 bases; bases outside gene matches: 3. The CDR3 is CASSGTSGRANEQYF. CDR3 in DNA: TGTGCCAGCAGCGGGACTAGCGGGAGGGCCAACGAGCAGTACTTC.

The chain employs TRBV6-1 and TRBJ1-4; the match to TRBD1 covers 8 bases. Germline CDR1 MNHNS, CDR2 SASEGT. Trimming removed 2 bases from V and 2 bases from J; junction bases left unmatched: 1. The CDR3 has 15 amino acids. In DNA form, the CDR3 reads TGTGCCAGCAGTGAAACAGGGGGGACTAATGAAAAACTGTTTTTT. Its translation is CASSETGGTNEKLFF.

The chain is built from TRBV29-1 and TRBJ1-4; D unresolved. The V end lost 7 bases, the J end lost 8 bases, and 17 bases lay between the germline ends. Germline CDR1 is SQVTM and CDR2 is ANQGSEA. The CDR3 loop spans 13 amino acids. CDR3 region: CSALSVVGEKLFF. The CDR3 DNA sequence: TGCAGCGCCCTTTCGGTAGTTGGGGAAAAACTGTTTTTT.